This T cell receptor (beta chain) was sequenced in a study of blood T cell repertoires in COVID-19. Study information: From T cells, B-cell-depleted T cells, or PBMCs came the material, which was cDNA or gDNA.

TCRdb's table, derived via immunoSEQ multiplex PCR, lists solely in-frame clones and lacks some. This sample yields about 62,000 clones, of which 80% to 90% are seen a single time; 15% to 20% belongs to the top ten. This clone was found once. The CDR3 sequence is 14 residues long. The germline gives CDR1 SEHNR, CDR2 FQNEAQ (reference sequence). J gave up 6 bases and V 5 bases, and 4 bases lay outside the gene matches. This TCR came from a woman aged 60-75 years with COVID-19, enrolled during active disease. This sequence joins TRBV7-9 and TRBJ1-6; TRBD1 agrees at 7 bases. Sequences were obtained from peripheral blood. For the CDR3, the DNA is TGTGCCAGCAGCCGGGGACAGCGTAATTCACCCCTCCACTTT. Amino acids: CASSRGQRNSPLHF.